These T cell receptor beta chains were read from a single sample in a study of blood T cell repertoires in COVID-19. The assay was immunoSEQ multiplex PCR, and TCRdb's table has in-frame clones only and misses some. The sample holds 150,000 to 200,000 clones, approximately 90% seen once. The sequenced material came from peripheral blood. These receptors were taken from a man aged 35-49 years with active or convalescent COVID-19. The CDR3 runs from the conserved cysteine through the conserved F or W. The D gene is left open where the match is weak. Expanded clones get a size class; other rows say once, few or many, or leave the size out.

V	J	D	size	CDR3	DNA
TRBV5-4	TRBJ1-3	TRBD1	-	CASSLEDRAGNTIYF	TGTGCCAGCAGCTTGGAGGACAGGGCTGGAAACACCATATATTTT
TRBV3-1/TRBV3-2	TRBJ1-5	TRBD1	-	CASSQEPGQGYGQPQHF	TGTGCCAGCAGCCAAGAACCGGGACAGGGATACGGCCAGCCCCAGCATTTT
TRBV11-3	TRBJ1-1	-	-	CASSFSTGGNTEAFF	TGTGCCAGCAGCTTCTCAACCGGGGGTAACACTGAAGCTTTCTTT
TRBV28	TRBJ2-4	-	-	CASGVGAKNIQYF	TGTGCCAGCGGAGTTGGGGCCAAAAACATTCAGTACTTC
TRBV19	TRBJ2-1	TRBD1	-	CASSTRTGGARDEQFF	TGTGCCAGTAGTACCCGGACAGGGGGCGCGAGAGATGAGCAGTTCTTC
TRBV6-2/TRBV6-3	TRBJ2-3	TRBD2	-	CASSSRVMGAGGTDTQYF	TGTGCCAGCAGTTCCCGTGTGATGGGAGCGGGGGGCACAGATACGCAGTATTTT
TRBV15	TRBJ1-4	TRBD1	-	CATSRAGGGEKLFF	TGTGCCACCAGCAGAGCAGGGGGCGGTGAAAAACTGTTTTTT
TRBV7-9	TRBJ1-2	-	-	CASSSSGRGNGYTF	TGTGCCAGCAGCTCTAGCGGGAGGGGTAATGGCTACACCTTC
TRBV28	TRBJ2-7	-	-	CASSLLPYEQYF	TGTGCCAGCAGTTTACTCCCCTACGAGCAGTACTTC
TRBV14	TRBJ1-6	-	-	CASSQALGSPLHF	TGTGCCAGCAGCCAAGCATTGGGCTCACCCCTCCACTTT
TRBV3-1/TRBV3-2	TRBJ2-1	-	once	CASSQVGGVNEQFF	TGTGCCAGCAGCCAAGTAGGAGGGGTCAATGAGCAGTTCTTC
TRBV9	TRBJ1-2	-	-	CASSVVPNPNYGYTF	TGTGCCAGCAGCGTAGTCCCAAATCCTAACTATGGCTACACCTTC
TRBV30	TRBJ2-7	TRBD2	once	CAWTRGGRAYEQYF	TGTGCCTGGACCCGGGGCGGGAGAGCCTACGAGCAGTACTTC
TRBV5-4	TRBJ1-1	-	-	CASIGPDRAEAFF	TGTGCCAGCATCGGGCCGGACAGAGCTGAAGCTTTCTTT
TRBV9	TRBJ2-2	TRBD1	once	CASSERTGGISGELFF	TGTGCCAGCAGCGAACGGACAGGGGGTATTTCCGGGGAGCTGTTTTTT
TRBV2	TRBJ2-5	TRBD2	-	CASRKSAGEETQYF	TGTGCCAGCCGTAAATCGGCGGGAGAAGAGACCCAGTACTTC
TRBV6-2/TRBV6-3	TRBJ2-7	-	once	CASSLPSGLPSYEQYF	TGTGCCAGCAGTTTGCCTTCAGGGTTACCGTCCTACGAGCAGTACTTC
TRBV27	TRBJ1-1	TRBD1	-	CASSIQTGDTEAFF	TGTGCCAGCAGTATCCAGACAGGGGACACTGAAGCTTTCTTT
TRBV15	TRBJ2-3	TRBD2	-	CATSRDLAGATYTDTQYF	TGTGCCACCAGCAGAGACCTAGCGGGGGCCACCTACACAGATACGCAGTATTTT
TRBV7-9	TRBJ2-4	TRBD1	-	CASSSRSGQGDIQYF	TGTGCCAGCAGCTCCAGAAGTGGACAGGGGGACATTCAGTACTTC
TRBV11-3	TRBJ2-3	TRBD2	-	CASSFGGDTDTQYF	TGTGCCAGCAGCTTCGGGGGGGACACAGATACGCAGTATTTT
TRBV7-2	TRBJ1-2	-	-	CASSQGGVQGYTF	TGTGCCAGCAGCCAGGGAGGGGTTCAAGGCTACACCTTC
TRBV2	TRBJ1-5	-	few	CASSESTPGRQPQHF	TGTGCCAGCAGTGAATCAACCCCCGGGAGACAGCCCCAGCATTTT
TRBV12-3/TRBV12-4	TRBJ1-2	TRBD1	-	CASSAGGYSVTF	TGTGCCAGCAGTGCAGGGGGCTATTCTGTTACCTTC
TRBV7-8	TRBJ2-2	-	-	CASSLVAGPGELFF	TGTGCCAGCAGCTTAGTTGCGGGGCCCGGGGAGCTGTTTTTT
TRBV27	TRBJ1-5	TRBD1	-	CASSPGRGGGNQPQHF	TGTGCCAGCAGTCCGGGTAGAGGGGGCGGCAATCAGCCCCAGCATTTT
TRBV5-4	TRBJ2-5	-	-	CASSRPTVSQETQYF	TGTGCCAGCAGCCGTCCGACAGTGAGTCAAGAGACCCAGTACTTC
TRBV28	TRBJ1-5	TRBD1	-	CASRVEGTGGNQPQHF	TGTGCCAGCAGGGTTGAAGGGACAGGGGGCAATCAGCCCCAGCATTTT
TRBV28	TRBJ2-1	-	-	CASSLRPARQVTLGVYEQFF	TGTGCCAGCAGTTTACGCCCTGCCCGACAGGTAACCCTCGGGGTTTATGAGCAGTTCTTC
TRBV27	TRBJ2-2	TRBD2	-	CASSTTLAGGPGELFF	TGTGCCAGCAGTACGACTCTAGCGGGGGGCCCCGGGGAGCTGTTTTTT
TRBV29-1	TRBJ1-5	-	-	CSVEVGRGQPQHF	TGCAGCGTTGAAGTGGGTAGGGGTCAGCCCCAGCATTTT
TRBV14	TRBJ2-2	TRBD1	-	CASSQTGVPGELFF	TGTGCCAGCAGCCAAACAGGGGTCCCCGGGGAGCTGTTTTTT
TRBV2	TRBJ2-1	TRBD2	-	CASSVLAGDYNEQFF	TGTGCCAGCAGTGTATTAGCGGGCGACTACAATGAGCAGTTCTTC
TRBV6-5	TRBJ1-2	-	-	CASSYSGGPTPRGYTF	TGTGCCAGCAGTTACTCGGGGGGGCCGACTCCCCGAGGCTACACCTTC
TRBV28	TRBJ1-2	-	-	CASSSLTGSYYTF	TGTGCCAGCAGTTCGTTAACCGGGTCCTACTACACCTTC
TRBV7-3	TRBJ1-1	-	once	CASSLSGERTEAFF	TGTGCCAGCAGCTTATCTGGGGAGAGAACTGAAGCTTTCTTT
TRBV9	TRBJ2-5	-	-	CASSVGGNLETQYF	TGTGCCAGCAGCGTAGGGGGCAATCTAGAGACCCAGTACTTC
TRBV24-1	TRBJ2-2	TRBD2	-	CATSPGGGGELFF	TGTGCCACCTCCCCGGGGGGAGGCGGGGAGCTGTTTTTT
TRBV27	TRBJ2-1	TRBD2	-	CASSFGREADEQFF	TGTGCCAGCAGTTTCGGACGGGAGGCCGATGAGCAGTTCTTC
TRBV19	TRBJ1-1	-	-	CASSIFIGENTEAFF	TGTGCCAGTAGTATTTTTATCGGGGAGAACACTGAAGCTTTCTTT
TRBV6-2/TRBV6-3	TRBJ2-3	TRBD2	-	CASSYTQAGGLSDTQYF	TGTGCCAGCAGTTACACCCAAGCGGGGGGCCTGTCAGATACGCAGTATTTT
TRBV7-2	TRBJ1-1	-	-	CASSREGPGPNTEAFF	TGTGCCAGCAGCCGCGAAGGCCCAGGGCCGAACACTGAAGCTTTCTTT
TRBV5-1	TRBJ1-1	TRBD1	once	CASSSTGTGGLNTEAFF	TGCGCCAGCAGCTCAACGGGGACAGGGGGCTTGAACACTGAAGCTTTCTTT
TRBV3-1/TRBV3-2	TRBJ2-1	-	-	CASSRQSNEQFF	TGTGCCAGCAGTCGACAGAGCAATGAGCAGTTCTTC
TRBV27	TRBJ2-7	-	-	CASSPTGGGSYEQYF	TGTGCCAGCAGTCCCACAGGGGGGGGTTCCTACGAGCAGTACTTC
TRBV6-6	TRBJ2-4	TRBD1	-	CASRGQGAGEKNIQYF	TGTGCCAGCAGGGGACAGGGTGCAGGGGAAAAAAACATTCAGTACTTC
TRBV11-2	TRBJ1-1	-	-	CASHSLNTEAFF	TGTGCCAGCCACAGCCTGAACACTGAAGCTTTCTTT
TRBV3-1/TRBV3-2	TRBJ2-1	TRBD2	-	CASSQRREVSEQFF	TGTGCCAGCAGCCAACGCCGGGAGGTCTCCGAGCAGTTCTTC
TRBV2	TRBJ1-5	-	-	CASTLQDSNQPQHF	TGTGCCAGCACCTTACAAGATAGCAATCAGCCCCAGCATTTT
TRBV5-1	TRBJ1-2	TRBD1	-	CASSLEGGDYGYTF	TGCGCCAGCAGCTTGGAAGGGGGCGACTATGGCTACACCTTC
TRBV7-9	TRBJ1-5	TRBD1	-	CASSFATGNQPQHF	TGTGCCAGCAGCTTTGCGACAGGGAATCAGCCCCAGCATTTT
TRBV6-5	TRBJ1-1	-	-	CASSYGLMSTEAFF	TGTGCCAGCAGTTACGGACTCATGAGCACTGAAGCTTTCTTT
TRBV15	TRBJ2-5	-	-	CATSVHTGVYQETQYF	TGTGCCACCAGCGTACACACGGGGGTGTACCAAGAGACCCAGTACTTC
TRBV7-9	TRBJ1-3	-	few	CASSLGQAGVDTIYF	TGTGCCAGCAGCTTAGGACAGGCGGGAGTAGACACCATATATTTT
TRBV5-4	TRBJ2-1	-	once	CASSLGDSPNEQFF	TGTGCCAGCAGCTTGGGGGACTCCCCCAATGAGCAGTTCTTC
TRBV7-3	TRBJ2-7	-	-	CASSLLGATLEQYF	TGTGCCAGCAGCTTACTGGGAGCGACGTTGGAGCAGTACTTC
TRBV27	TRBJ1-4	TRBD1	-	CASSSTDRATNEKLFF	TGTGCCAGCAGCTCTACTGACAGGGCCACTAATGAAAAACTGTTTTTT
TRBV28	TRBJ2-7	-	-	CASRKTGAYEQYF	TGTGCCAGCAGAAAGACGGGTGCCTACGAGCAGTACTTC
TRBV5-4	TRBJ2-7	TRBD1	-	CASSRGQVGEQYF	TGTGCCAGCAGCCGGGGACAGGTAGGCGAGCAGTACTTC
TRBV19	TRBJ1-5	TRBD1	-	CASNQGAVQPQHF	TGTGCCAGTAACCAGGGGGCGGTTCAGCCCCAGCATTTT